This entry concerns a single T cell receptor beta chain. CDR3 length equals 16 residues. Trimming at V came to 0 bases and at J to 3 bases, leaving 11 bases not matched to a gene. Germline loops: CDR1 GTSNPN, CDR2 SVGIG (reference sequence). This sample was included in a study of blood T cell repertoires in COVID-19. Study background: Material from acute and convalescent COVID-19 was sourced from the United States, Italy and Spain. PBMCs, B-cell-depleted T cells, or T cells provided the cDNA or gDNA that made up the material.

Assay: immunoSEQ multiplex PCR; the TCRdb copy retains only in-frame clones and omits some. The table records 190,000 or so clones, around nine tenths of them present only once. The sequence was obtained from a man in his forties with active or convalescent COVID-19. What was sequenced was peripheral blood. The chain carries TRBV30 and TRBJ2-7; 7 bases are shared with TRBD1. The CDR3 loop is CAWSVRDSWGNYEQYF. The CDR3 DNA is TGTGCCTGGAGTGTAAGGGACAGCTGGGGGAACTACGAGCAGTACTTC.